A single sample gave rise to the 25 T cell receptor beta chains below, sequenced in a study of shared clonotypes between healthy human individuals. Here immunoSEQ multiplex PCR was the method, and the copy in TCRdb shows in-frame clones only, minus some. There are 450,000 to 600,000 clones in the sample; 79% occur only once, and over 9.5% lies in the top ten. Sequenced sample: PBMCs. Receptors were obtained from a woman in her thirties or forties in good health. Some clones in this sample may be carry-over from other donors' samples.

The chain recombines TRBV5-4 with TRBJ2-3, with 10 bases fitting TRBD2. The germline CDR1 and CDR2 sequences are SGHNT and YYREEE (reference sequence). The CDR3 contains 16 residues. V lost 4 bases to trimming and J lost 1 base; unmatched junction nucleotides: 6. The CDR3 DNA reads as TGTGCCAGCAGCCTAGGACTAGCGGAGGGCACAGATACGCAGTATTTT. Encoded protein: CASSLGLAEGTDTQYF.

This chain connects TRBV5-1 to TRBJ2-2; the D gene is possibly TRBD2 (5 bases). From germline, CDR1 is SGHRS and CDR2 YFSETQ. V was cut by 2 bases and J by 1 base, with 6 bases left in between. The CDR3 runs to 14 residues. The CDR3, as DNA: TGCGCCAGCAGCTTCGGGGAGAACACCGGGGAGCTGTTTTTT. It is translated as CASSFGENTGELFF.

The rearrangement joins TRBV11-2 to TRBJ2-7; D ambiguous. V dropped 3 bases and J dropped 6 bases, with 6 bases sitting between them. The CDR3 has 11 residues. Germline assignment: CDR1 SGHAT and CDR2 FQNNGV. CDR3 sequence reads: CASSLPLEQYF. CDR3 DNA: TGTGCCAGCAGCTTGCCCCTCGAGCAGTACTTC.

The CDR3 nucleotides read TGTGCCAGCAGCTTAATCGGGACAGGGACTAACTATGGCTACACCTTC. Translated, it gives CASSLIGTGTNYGYTF. The rearrangement uses TRBV7-8 and TRBJ1-2; 9 positions match TRBD1. This CDR3 is 16 amino acids long. V trimming: 2 bases; J trimming: 0 bases; junction bases outside the gene matches: 4. Germline loops: CDR1 SGHVS, CDR2 FQNEAQ. Full variable domain (rest looked up from reference TRBV7-8 and TRBJ1-2): GAGVSQSPRYKVAKRGQDVALRCDPISGHVSLFWYQQALGQGPEFLTYFQNEAQLDKSGLPSDRFFAERPEGSVSTLKIQRTQQEDSAVYLCASSLIGTGTNYGYTFGSGTRLTVV.

The chain couples TRBV7-9 to TRBJ1-5; 7 nucleotides match TRBD1. Germline CDR1 and CDR2: SEHNR and FQNEAQ (reference sequence). V was pared by 5 bases and J by 7 bases, with 8 bases of the junction left unmatched. The CDR3 is 14 residues long. CDR3 DNA sequence: TGTGCCAGCAGCCCTACAGGGGCCCAACAGCCCCAGCATTTT. Its translation: CASSPTGAQQPQHF.

The gene calls are TRBV6-1 and TRBJ1-1; possibly TRBD1 for D (5 bases). The CDR3 extends over 14 amino acids. Trimming cost V 6 bases and J 1 base, with 12 bases left between them. The germline V gene encodes CDR1 MNHNS and CDR2 SASEGT. CDR3 nucleotides: TGTGCCAGCAGACCAGAAACAGGGAACACTGAAGCTTTCTTT. As protein: CASRPETGNTEAFF.

The chain links TRBV18 to TRBJ2-3; TRBD2 aligns across 8 bases. The J segment lost 5 bases and the V segment lost 2 bases, leaving 3 bases of the junction unmatched. Germline CDR1 and CDR2: KGHSH and LQKENI. The CDR3 runs 14 residues. CDR3 nucleotides: TGTGCCAGCTCACCAGGACTAGCAGTAGATACGCAGTATTTT. Its translation is CASSPGLAVDTQYF.

This rearrangement joins TRBV6-5 to TRBJ2-1; 10 bases map to TRBD1. The CDR3 contains 14 residues. CDR1 is MNHEY and CDR2 is SVGAGI in the germline V gene. V lost 7 bases and J lost 8; bases outside the gene matches: 8. The CDR3 is CASNKGQGWDEQFF. In DNA form, the CDR3 reads TGTGCCAGCAATAAGGGACAGGGGTGGGATGAGCAGTTCTTC.

The gene calls are TRBV5-1 and TRBJ2-5; D might be TRBD1 (5 bases). Per germline, CDR1 SGHRS and CDR2 YFSETQ. The CDR3 length is 14 residues. V was cut by 1 base and J by 2 bases, with 9 bases left in between. The chain's CDR3 is CASSLIPGQETQYF. CDR3 DNA: TGCGCCAGCAGCTTGATTCCAGGGCAAGAGACCCAGTACTTC.

The V gene is TRBV2, the J gene TRBJ1-3, with D hard to call. The length of the CDR3 is 16 residues. CDR1 is SNHLY and CDR2 is FYNNEI in the germline V gene. Trimming cost V 4 bases and J 0 bases, with 13 bases left between them. The CDR3 spells CASSVIFSPSGNTIYF. The CDR3 DNA reads TGTGCCAGCAGTGTCATCTTTAGCCCCTCTGGAAACACCATATATTTT.

In its sample, this clone was seen a few times. This chain links TRBV19 with TRBJ2-4, with TRBD2 identical over 13 bases. The CDR3 covers 13 residues. Looked up from germline, CDR1 is LNHDA and CDR2 is SQIVND (reference sequence). Trimming cost V 4 bases and J 13 bases; bases outside gene matches: 4. In DNA form, the CDR3 reads TGTGCCAGTAGTACAGGGACTAGCGGGATCCAGTACTTC. Protein: CASSTGTSGIQYF.

The gene calls are TRBV6-4 and TRBJ2-3; either TRBD1 or TRBD2 may fit D (6 bases each). Trimming took 3 bases from V and 4 from J, leaving 14 bases between them. CDR3 length equals 15 residues. Germline CDR1 MRHNA, CDR2 SNTAGT. The CDR3 bases are TGTGCCAGCAGTGAAAGCAGGGGAGGCTCAGATACGCAGTATTTT. It specifies CASSESRGGSDTQYF.

A word on this clone: Different DNA sequences within this sample yield the same CDR3. The chain uses TRBV11-2 and TRBJ2-7; perhaps TRBD2 as D (7 bases). The CDR3 is 14 residues long. Trimming took 1 base from V and 3 from J, leaving 10 bases between them. Germline lookup yields CDR1 SGHAT and CDR2 FQNNGV. The CDR3 region is CASSLGGGLYEQYF. For the CDR3, the DNA is TGTGCCAGCAGCTTAGGGGGGGGCCTCTACGAGCAGTACTTC.

Points on this clone: This likely came from a read error, as a far larger clone is one base away. This chain connects TRBV4-1 to TRBJ2-7; D gene unclear. Germline values: CDR1 MGHRA, CDR2 YSYEKL. The CDR3 is 15 residues long. The CDR3 coding sequence is TGCGCCAGCAGCCAAGCGGCCGTAGGCGGCTACGAGCAGCACTTC. Its protein is CASSQAAVGGYEQHF.

This clone was recorded once. The chain recombines TRBV28 with TRBJ2-5; 7 nucleotides align to TRBD1. Trimming took 5 bases from V and 5 from J; bases not matched to a gene: 5. The CDR3 sequence is 13 residues long. Germline loops: CDR1 MDHEN, CDR2 SYDVKM. The CDR3 region has the DNA TGTGCCAGCAGTCCCGACAGGGTTGAGACCCAGTACTTC. Translation: CASSPDRVETQYF.

The sample holds a few counts of this clone. J is TRBJ2-1 and V is TRBV19; 10 bases map to TRBD1. CDR3 length: 15 residues. CDR1 and CDR2 from the germline V gene are LNHDA and SQIVND (reference sequence). V shed 6 bases, J shed 8 bases, and the junction held 10 bases outside the gene matches. Written as DNA, the CDR3 is TGTGCCAGTAGCTCGACAGGGGGCTTTGGGCATGAGCAGTTCTTC. Its translation: CASSSTGGFGHEQFF.

This clone was recorded only once. The chain has TRBV28 and TRBJ2-2, with a tentative D call TRBD2 (6 bases). V lost 7 bases and J 4 bases, leaving 16 bases between the germline ends. The V gene's germline CDR1 is MDHEN and CDR2 SYDVKM. The CDR3 loop spans 15 amino acids. This CDR3 is CASNPSWGVTGELFF. The CDR3, as DNA: TGTGCCAGCAACCCCTCTTGGGGGGTCACCGGGGAGCTGTTTTTT.

V and J are TRBV25-1 and TRBJ1-1; possibly TRBD1 for D (5 bases). Trimming left V 1 base short and J 1 base short, with 16 bases between. The CDR3 is 17 amino acids. Germline V gene lookup returns CDR1 MGHDK and CDR2 SYGVNS. CDR3 loop: CASSEWGLRGGNTEAFF. The CDR3 coding sequence is TGTGCCAGCAGTGAATGGGGCCTTCGGGGGGGGAACACTGAAGCTTTCTTT.

This clone was seen a single time. V usage is TRBV19 and J usage is TRBJ1-5; D gene uncertain. In germline, CDR1 is LNHDA, CDR2 SQIVND (reference sequence). The CDR3 spans 15 residues. Trimming took off 5 bases at V and 4 bases at J, with 15 bases between the two ends. CDR3 in amino acids: CASSVGIASNQPQHF. DNA for the CDR3: TGTGCCAGTAGTGTAGGGATAGCTAGTAATCAGCCCCAGCATTTT.

This clone was seen only a few times. This sequence joins TRBV30 and TRBJ1-4; D unclear. CDR1 and CDR2 (germline): GTSNPN, SVGIG (reference sequence). The CDR3 sequence is 12 residues long. Trimming took off 1 base at V and 6 bases at J, with 6 bases between the two ends. Here the CDR3 reads CAWSEIYEKLFF. The CDR3 bases are TGTGCCTGGAGTGAGATTTATGAAAAACTGTTTTTT.

This clone was counted only a few times. A far larger clone is a single base away, which makes a read error likely. The chain links TRBV29-1 to TRBJ2-7; 8 bases agree with TRBD1. This CDR3 comprises 12 residues. The germline V gene encodes CDR1 SQVTM and CDR2 ANQGSEA. Trimming at V came to 7 bases and at J to 9 bases, leaving 11 bases not matched to a gene. The CDR3 region has the DNA TGCAGCGGGGGGACAGGCGAACTCGGGCAGTACTTC. Translating it yields CSGGTGELGQYF.

The sample holds one count of this clone. A junction end diverges from the germline sequence, so it may reflect a read error. The chain uses TRBV25-1 and TRBJ2-7; 12 bases are shared with TRBD2. The length of the CDR3 is 12 residues. Germline values: CDR1 MGHDK, CDR2 SYGVNS. In DNA, the CDR3 is TGTGCCAGCCCCCGCCGACTAGCGGGAGAAGTTTTC. Protein product: CASPRRLAGEVF.

J is TRBJ2-7 and V is TRBV7-2; TRBD1 aligns across 9 bases. Trimming removed 4 bases from V and 4 bases from J; junction bases left unmatched: 11. Germline V gene sequence: CDR1 SGHTA, CDR2 FQGNSA. This CDR3 comprises 16 residues. Here the CDR3 reads CASSCTPGQGNYEQYF. DNA of the CDR3: TGTGCCAGCAGCTGCACGCCGGGACAGGGAAATTACGAGCAGTACTTC.

The rearrangement links TRBV6-5 to TRBJ2-5; TRBD1 matches 8 bases. Germline CDR1 reads MNHEY; CDR2 reads SVGAGI. J was trimmed by 5 bases and V by 1 base; bases with no gene match: 3. The CDR3 is made up of 14 amino acids. CDR3 nucleotide sequence: TGTGCCAGCAGTTACTTGGACAGGGTGGAGACCCAGTACTTC. It codes for CASSYLDRVETQYF.

V gene TRBV15 combines with J gene TRBJ2-2; TRBD2 matches at 15 bases. Germline CDR1 is LNHNV and CDR2 is YYDKDF (reference sequence). The CDR3 covers 19 residues. Germline trimming cut 4 bases from V and 1 base from J; bases unmatched to any gene: 7. The CDR3 is CATSTRTSGRDKNTGELFF. The CDR3 region has the DNA TGTGCCACCAGCACCCGGACTAGCGGGAGGGATAAGAACACCGGGGAGCTGTTTTTT. The full variable domain, in which reference TRBV15 and TRBJ2-2 provide the parts outside the CDR3, is DAMVIQNPRYQVTQFGKPVTLSCSQTLNHNVMYWYQQKSSQAPKLLFHYYDKDFNNEADTPDNFQSRRPNTSFCFLDIRSPGLGDTAMYLCATSTRTSGRDKNTGELFFGEGSRLTVL.